This T cell receptor (beta chain) derives from a study of OX40 agonist ivuxolimab in advanced cancers. General study results and limits: Both CD4+ and CD8+ T cell populations in blood had undergone clonal expansion by week 6 at 0.1 to 3.0 mg/kg.

Using immunoSEQ multiplex PCR, the repertoire was profiled, and TCRdb retains in-frame clones only, with some absent. The sample shows tens of thousands of clones, more than 70% of them seen only once. On this clone itself: Antigen unknown.

V lost 0 bases, J lost 4 bases, and 13 bases lay in between. CDR1 is SGHRS, CDR2 YFSETQ, per germline. The CDR3 is 15 amino acids. The source material was CD4+ or CD8+ T cells sorted from blood, sampled in a trial of the OX40 agonist ivuxolimab. The V and J genes are TRBV5-1 and TRBJ2-5, with D possibly matching TRBD2 (6 bases). The TCR sequence derives from an adult with an advanced solid tumor such as melanoma, head and neck, liver or kidney cancer. CDR3 sequence (DNA): TGCGCCAGCAGCTTGGGGCAGCGGAGGGGAGAGACCCAGTACTTC. This sequence encodes CASSLGQRRGETQYF. The full variable domain, completed using reference TRBV5-1 and TRBJ2-5, is KAGVTQTPRYLIKTRGQQVTLSCSPISGHRSVSWYQQTPGQGLQFLFEYFSETQRNKGNFPGRFSGRQFSNSRSEMNVSTLELGDSALYLCASSLGQRRGETQYFGPGTRLLVL.